These T cell receptor beta chains were read from a single sample in a study of Graves' ophthalmopathy and Graves' hyperthyroidism. TCRdb independently ran MiXCR on the multiplex PCR reads; one entry per CDR3 protein. The sample consists of about 660,000 distinct CDR3 sequences, under 50% of them appearing once. Sequenced: peripheral blood. The receptor set was obtained from an adult man with Graves' ophthalmopathy. Each CDR3 is given with its conserved first and last residue. The D gene is left open where the match is weak. A clone size is listed for some rows: how often the clone was seen (once, few, many), or a class if it is expanded.

d_call j_call v_call clone_size cdr3_aa cdr3_nt
- TRBJ1-2 TRBV5-8 few CASSQAGAGSGYTF TGTGCCAGCAGCCAAGCGGGGGCCGGTTCTGGCTACACCTTC
- TRBJ2-7 TRBV2 - CASTVQGGEQYF TGTGCCAGCACCGTTCAGGGCGGGGAGCAGTACTTC
TRBD1 TRBJ2-5 TRBV6-5 few CASSKRDRYQETQYF TGTGCCAGCAGTAAACGGGACAGGTACCAAGAGACCCAGTACTTC
- TRBJ1-1 TRBV15 once CATSSDDLNTEAFF TGTGCCACCAGCTCGGACGACCTGAACACTGAAGCTTTCTTT
- TRBJ1-6 TRBV9 - CASSQDGGGNSPLHF TGTGCCAGCAGCCAAGACGGGGGGGGCAATTCACCCCTCCACTTT
- TRBJ1-1 TRBV7-9 many CASSLGLRENTEAFF TGTGCCAGCAGCTTGGGACTAAGGGAGAACACTGAAGCTTTCTTT
- TRBJ1-1 TRBV19 - CASSMRIMNTEAFF TGTGCCAGTAGTATGCGCATCATGAACACTGAAGCTTTCTTT
TRBD1 TRBJ1-4 TRBV12-3/TRBV12-4 many CASSPRTGSNEKLFF TGTGCCAGCAGTCCCCGGACAGGATCTAATGAAAAACTGTTTTTT
- TRBJ1-2 TRBV7-9 many CASSLGNGGYGYTF TGTGCCAGCAGCTTAGGAAATGGAGGCTATGGCTACACCTTC
- TRBJ2-5 TRBV7-9 - CASSPDGIQKETQYF TGTGCCAGCAGTCCCGATGGGATTCAGAAAGAGACCCAGTACTTC
TRBD1 TRBJ2-7 TRBV15 many CATSSLVRVGTGQGEQYF TGTGCCACCAGCAGCCTCGTTCGTGTCGGGACAGGGCAAGGCGAGCAGTACTTC
TRBD1 TRBJ1-1 TRBV2 - CASSYPPGGTEAFF TGTGCCAGCAGTTATCCTCCAGGGGGAACTGAAGCTTTCTTT
- TRBJ2-7 TRBV5-1 - CASSLASTGGYEQYF TGCGCCAGCAGCTTGGCAAGCACCGGGGGATACGAGCAGTACTTC